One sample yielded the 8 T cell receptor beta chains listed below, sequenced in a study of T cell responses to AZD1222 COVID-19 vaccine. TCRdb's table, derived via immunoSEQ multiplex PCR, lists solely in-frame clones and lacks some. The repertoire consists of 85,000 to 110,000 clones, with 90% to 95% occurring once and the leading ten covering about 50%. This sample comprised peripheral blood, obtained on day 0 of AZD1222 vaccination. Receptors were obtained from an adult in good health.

The CDR3 DNA sequence: TGTGCCTCTCACCGGGGGGTAAACTATGGCTACACCTTC. It codes for CASHRGVNYGYTF. The V and J genes are TRBV30 and TRBJ1-2, with D perhaps matching TRBD1 (5 bases). Germline V gene lookup returns CDR1 GTSNPN and CDR2 SVGIG (reference sequence). This CDR3 spans 13 amino acids. The V and J ends lost 7 bases and 2 bases respectively, with 14 bases between them. Full variable domain (rest looked up from reference TRBV30 and TRBJ1-2): SQTIHQWPATLVQPVGSPLSLECTVEGTSNPNLYWYRQAAGRGLQLLFYSVGIGQISSEVPQNLSASRPQDRQFILSSKKLLLSDSGFYLCASHRGVNYGYTFGSGTRLTVV.

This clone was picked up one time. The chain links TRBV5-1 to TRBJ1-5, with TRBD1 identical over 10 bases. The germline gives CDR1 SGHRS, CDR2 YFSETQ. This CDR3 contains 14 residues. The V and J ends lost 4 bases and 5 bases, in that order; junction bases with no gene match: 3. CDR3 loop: CASSTGTGDQPQHF. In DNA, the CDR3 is TGCGCCAGCAGCACAGGGACAGGGGATCAGCCCCAGCATTTT.

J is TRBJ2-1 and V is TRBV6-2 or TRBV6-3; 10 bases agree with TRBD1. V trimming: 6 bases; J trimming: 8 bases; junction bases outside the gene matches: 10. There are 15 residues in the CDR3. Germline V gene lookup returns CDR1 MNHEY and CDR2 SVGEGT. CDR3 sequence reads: CASSHPGTGADEQFF. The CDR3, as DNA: TGTGCCAGCAGCCATCCCGGGACAGGGGCTGATGAGCAGTTCTTC.

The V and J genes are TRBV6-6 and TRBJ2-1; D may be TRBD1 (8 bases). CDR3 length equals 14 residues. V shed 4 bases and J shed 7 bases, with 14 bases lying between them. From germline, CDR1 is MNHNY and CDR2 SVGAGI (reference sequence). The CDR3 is CASSSTGGGNEQFF. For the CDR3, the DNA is TGTGCCAGCAGTTCAACAGGGGGAGGGAATGAGCAGTTCTTC.

The CDR3 spells CASSSTRQGPDTQYF. DNA of the CDR3: TGTGCCAGCAGTTCGACCCGACAGGGCCCAGATACGCAGTATTTT. The chain uses TRBV28 and TRBJ2-3; 7 bases are shared with TRBD1. Trimming removed 4 bases from V and 4 bases from J; junction bases left unmatched: 8. The germline V gene has CDR1 MDHEN and CDR2 SYDVKM. The CDR3 runs to 15 residues.

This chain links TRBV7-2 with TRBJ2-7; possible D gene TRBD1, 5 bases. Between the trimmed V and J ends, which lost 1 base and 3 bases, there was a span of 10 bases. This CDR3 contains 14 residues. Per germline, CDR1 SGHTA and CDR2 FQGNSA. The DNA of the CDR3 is TGTGCCAGCAGCTTAGAACAGGCGAGCTACGAGCAGTACTTC. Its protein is CASSLEQASYEQYF.

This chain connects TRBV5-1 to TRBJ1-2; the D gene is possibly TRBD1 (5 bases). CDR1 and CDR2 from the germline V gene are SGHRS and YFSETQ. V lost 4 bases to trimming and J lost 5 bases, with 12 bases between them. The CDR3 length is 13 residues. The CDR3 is CASSPSGTYGYTF. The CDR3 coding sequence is TGCGCCAGCAGCCCCTCAGGGACTTATGGCTACACCTTC.

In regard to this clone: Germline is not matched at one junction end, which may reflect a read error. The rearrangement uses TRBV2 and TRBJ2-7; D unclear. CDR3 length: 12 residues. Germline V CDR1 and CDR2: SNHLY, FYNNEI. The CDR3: CASREGIAEQYF. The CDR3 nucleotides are TGTGCCAGCAGGGAAGGCATCGCCGAGCAGTACTTC.